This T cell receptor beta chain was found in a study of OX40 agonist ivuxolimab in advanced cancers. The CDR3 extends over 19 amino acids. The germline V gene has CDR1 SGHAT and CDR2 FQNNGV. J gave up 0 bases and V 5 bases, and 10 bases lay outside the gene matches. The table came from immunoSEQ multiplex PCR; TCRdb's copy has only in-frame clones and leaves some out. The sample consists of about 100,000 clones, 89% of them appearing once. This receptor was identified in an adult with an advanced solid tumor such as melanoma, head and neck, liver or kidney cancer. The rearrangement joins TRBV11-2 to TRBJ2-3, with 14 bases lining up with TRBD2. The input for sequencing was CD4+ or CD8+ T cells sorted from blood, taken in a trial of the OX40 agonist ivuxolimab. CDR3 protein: CASSGKKGTSGRSTDTQYF. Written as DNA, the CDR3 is TGTGCCAGCAGCGGAAAGAAGGGGACTAGCGGGAGAAGCACAGATACGCAGTATTTT.